These T cell receptor beta chains were read from a single sample in a study of T-cell memory formation after mild COVID-19. TCRdb redid the calling of the 5' RACE reads with MiXCR, one entry per CDR3 protein. The sample comprises some 130,000 distinct CDR3 sequences, roughly 6% of which are singletons, and about 2.2% rests with the top ten. The sample consisted of PBMCs or a T cell subset sorted from them (not recorded which). These receptors originate from an adult woman who had mild COVID-19 (a few samples of this study predate the infection). Cell type and time point are not known. CDR3s include the opening cysteine and the closing phenylalanine or tryptophan. The D gene is left open where the match is weak. Size tells how often a clone was seen (once, few, many) or the class of an expanded clone, and some rows leave it out.

D gene	V gene	J gene	clone size	CDR3 protein	CDR3 DNA
.	TRBV9	TRBJ1-1	few	CASSALPGSNTEAFF	TGTGCCAGCAGCGCACTGCCAGGGTCGAACACTGAAGCTTTCTTT
.	TRBV12-3/TRBV12-4	TRBJ2-1	many	CASSLGGVGEQFF	TGTGCCAGCAGTTTAGGGGGTGTGGGTGAGCAGTTCTTC
.	TRBV24-1	TRBJ2-7	few	CATSEKEAYEQYF	TGTGCCACCAGTGAGAAGGAAGCCTACGAGCAGTACTTC
.	TRBV7-8	TRBJ1-1	few	CASTPSGTLAGTEAFF	TGTGCCAGCACCCCTAGCGGAACCCTCGCGGGGACTGAAGCTTTCTTT
TRBD2	TRBV6-1	TRBJ2-1	few	CASTPGGWSYNEQFF	TGTGCCAGCACACCGGGAGGTTGGTCCTACAATGAGCAGTTCTTC
.	TRBV13	TRBJ2-7	.	CASSWEGARAYEQYF	TGTGCCAGCAGCTGGGAGGGGGCTAGGGCCTACGAGCAGTACTTC
.	TRBV12-3/TRBV12-4	TRBJ2-7	many	CASSSQGRIAYEQYF	TGTGCCAGCAGCTCACAGGGGAGGATAGCCTACGAGCAGTACTTC
.	TRBV7-3	TRBJ2-2	many	CASSANRETGELFF	TGTGCCAGCAGCGCCAATCGAGAAACCGGGGAGCTGTTTTTT
.	TRBV5-1	TRBJ1-3	many	CASSVGQSSGNTIYF	TGCGCCAGCAGCGTAGGACAGTCCTCTGGAAACACCATATATTTT
TRBD2	TRBV5-1	TRBJ2-5	.	CASSLAGTSGGETQYF	TGCGCCAGCAGCTTGGCTGGGACTAGCGGGGGCGAGACCCAGTACTTC
.	TRBV6-5	TRBJ1-2	many	CASSFQGYGYTF	TGTGCCAGCAGTTTTCAGGGTTATGGCTACACCTTC
TRBD1	TRBV7-2	TRBJ2-3	many	CASSLGTGNTQYF	TGTGCCAGCAGCTTAGGGACAGGGAATACGCAGTATTTT
.	TRBV5-1	TRBJ2-5	few	CASSLTGHYLQETQYF	TGCGCCAGCAGCTTAACAGGCCATTACCTTCAAGAGACCCAGTACTTC
.	TRBV2	TRBJ2-6	few	CASRTDSSGANVLTF	TGTGCCAGCAGAACCGACAGCTCTGGGGCCAACGTCCTGACTTTC
.	TRBV3-1	TRBJ1-1	few	CASSQVGEGTEAFF	TGTGCCAGCAGCCAAGTCGGAGAGGGGACTGAAGCTTTCTTT